This T cell receptor beta chain was identified during a study of regulatory T cells in long-lasting Graves disease. Time point here: newly diagnosed GD, antithyroid drugs for less than 3 months. PBMCs were the source of the RNA used for TCR sequencing. Sequencing libraries for TCR beta were prepared with iRepertoire HTBI primers and Arm-PCR of CDR3 regions. Each CDR3 protein gets one entry after TCRdb re-called the multiplex PCR reads with MiXCR. The table has more than 300,000 distinct CDR3 sequences, about a sixth seen once. Study-level results: Persistent Graves' cases showed lower TCR diversity than newly diagnosed cases. It was peripheral blood alone, not thyroid tissue, that was studied.

CDR1 and CDR2 from the germline V gene are MNHEY and SMNVEV (reference sequence). V gave up 3 bases and J gave up 2 bases; unmatched junction bases: 4. This CDR3 is built from 15 residues. For this clonotype: What it binds is unknown.

This same sample was also part of a study on T cells in Graves' hyperthyroidism and ophthalmopathy.

The sample in question was peripheral blood mononuclear cells (PBMCs), obtained at new diagnosis, from a patient treated with antithyroid drugs. The gene calls are TRBV27 and TRBJ1-3; 7 positions match TRBD1. The clonotype originates from a woman aged 18-29 years with Graves disease. For the CDR3, the DNA is TGTGCCAGCAGTTTGACGACAGGGACTGGAAACACCATATATTTT. Translation gives CASSLTTGTGNTIYF.